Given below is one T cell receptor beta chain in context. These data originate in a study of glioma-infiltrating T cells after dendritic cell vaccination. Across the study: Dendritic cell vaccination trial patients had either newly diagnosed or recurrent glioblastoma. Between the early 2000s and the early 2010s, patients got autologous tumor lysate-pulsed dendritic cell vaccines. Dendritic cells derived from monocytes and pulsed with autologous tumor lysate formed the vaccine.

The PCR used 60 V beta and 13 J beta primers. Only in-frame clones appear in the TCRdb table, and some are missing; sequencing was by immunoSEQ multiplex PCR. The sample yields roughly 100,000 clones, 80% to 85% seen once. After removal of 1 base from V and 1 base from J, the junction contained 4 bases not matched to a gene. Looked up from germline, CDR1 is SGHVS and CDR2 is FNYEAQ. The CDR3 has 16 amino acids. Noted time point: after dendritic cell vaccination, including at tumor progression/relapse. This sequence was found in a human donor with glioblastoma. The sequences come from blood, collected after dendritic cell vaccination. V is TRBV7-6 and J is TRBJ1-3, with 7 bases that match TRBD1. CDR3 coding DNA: TGTGCCAGCAGCTTAGAGACAGGGAGGTCTGGAAACACCATATATTTT. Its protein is CASSLETGRSGNTIYF.